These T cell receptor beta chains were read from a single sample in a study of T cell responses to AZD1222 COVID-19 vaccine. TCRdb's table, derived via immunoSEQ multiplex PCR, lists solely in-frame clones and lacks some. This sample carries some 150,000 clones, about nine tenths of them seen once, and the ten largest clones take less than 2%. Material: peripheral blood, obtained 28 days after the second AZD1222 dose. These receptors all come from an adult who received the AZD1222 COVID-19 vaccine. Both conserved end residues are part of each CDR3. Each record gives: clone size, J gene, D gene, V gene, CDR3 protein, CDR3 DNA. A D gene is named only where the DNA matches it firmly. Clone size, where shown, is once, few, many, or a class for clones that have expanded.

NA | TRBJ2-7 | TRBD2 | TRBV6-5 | CASRPRTSGVRGQYF | TGTGCCAGCAGACCCCGGACTAGCGGAGTACGAGGGCAGTACTTC
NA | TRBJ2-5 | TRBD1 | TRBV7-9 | CASSLAGTGGRETQYF | TGTGCCAGCAGCTTAGCGGGGACAGGCGGACGAGAGACCCAGTACTTC
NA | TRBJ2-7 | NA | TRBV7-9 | CASSLAQGEQYF | TGTGCCAGCAGCTTAGCTCAAGGCGAGCAGTACTTC
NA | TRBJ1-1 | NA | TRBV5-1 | CASSLVGHEEAFF | TGCGCCAGCAGCTTGGTAGGGCACGAGGAGGCTTTCTTT
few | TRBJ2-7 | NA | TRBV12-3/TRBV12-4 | CASRTEGSSWYF | TGTGCCAGCAGAACAGAAGGGTCGAGTTGGTACTTC
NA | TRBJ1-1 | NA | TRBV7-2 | CASSLAYRTTAFF | TGTGCCAGCAGCTTAGCGTATCGAACAACGGCTTTCTTT
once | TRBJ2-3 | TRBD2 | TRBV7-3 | CASRETSGMSDTQYF | TGTGCCAGCAGGGAGACTAGCGGGATGTCAGATACGCAGTATTTT
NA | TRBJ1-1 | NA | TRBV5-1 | CASSPGYGGNTEAFF | TGCGCCAGCAGCCCTGGGTATGGGGGAAACACTGAAGCTTTCTTT
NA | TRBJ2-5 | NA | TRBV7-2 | CASSLGLVRGETQYF | TGTGCCAGCAGCTTAGGTTTGGTTCGGGGAGAGACCCAGTACTTC
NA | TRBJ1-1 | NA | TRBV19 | CASTGTANTEAFF | TGTGCCAGTACCGGGACGGCGAACACTGAAGCTTTCTTT
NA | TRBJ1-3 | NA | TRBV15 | CATSRDKGGLSGNTIYF | TGTGCCACCAGCAGAGACAAGGGTGGCCTCTCTGGAAACACCATATATTTT
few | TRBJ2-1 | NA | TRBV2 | CASSDYNEQFF | TGTGCCAGCAGTGATTACAATGAGCAGTTCTTC
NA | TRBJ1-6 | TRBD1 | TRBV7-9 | CASRPDRGTSPLHF | TGTGCCAGCAGACCGGACAGGGGGACTTCACCCCTCCACTTT
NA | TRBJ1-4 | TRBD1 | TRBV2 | CASSATGGVRTNEKLFF | TGTGCCAGCAGTGCGACAGGGGGCGTGAGAACTAATGAAAAACTGTTTTTT
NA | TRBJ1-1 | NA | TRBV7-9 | CASSLVGVSEAFF | TGTGCCAGCAGCTTAGTAGGTGTATCTGAAGCTTTCTTT
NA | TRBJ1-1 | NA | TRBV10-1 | CASSEGVAIENTEAFF | TGCGCCAGCAGTGAAGGGGTGGCAATCGAGAACACTGAAGCTTTCTTT
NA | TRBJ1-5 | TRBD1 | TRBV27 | CASSLGTGALNQPQHF | TGTGCCAGCAGTCTCGGGACAGGGGCCTTGAATCAGCCCCAGCATTTT
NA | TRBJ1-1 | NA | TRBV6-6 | CASSTTGGAFF | TGTGCCAGCAGCACAACAGGAGGAGCTTTCTTT
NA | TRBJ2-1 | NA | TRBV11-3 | CASSPQQGNNEQFF | TGTGCCAGCAGCCCTCAACAGGGTAACAATGAGCAGTTCTTC
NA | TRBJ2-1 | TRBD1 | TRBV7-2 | CASSLLTGQGKFF | TGTGCCAGCAGCTTACTAACCGGACAGGGGAAGTTCTTC
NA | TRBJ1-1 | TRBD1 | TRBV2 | CASGRQGANTEAFF | TGTGCCAGCGGAAGACAGGGGGCGAACACTGAAGCTTTCTTT
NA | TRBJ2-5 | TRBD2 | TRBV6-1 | CASREGLAGSRDQYF | TGTGCCAGCAGAGAAGGACTAGCGGGTAGTCGGGACCAGTACTTC
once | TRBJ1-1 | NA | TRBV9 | CASSVDDRRTEAFF | TGTGCCAGCAGCGTAGACGATCGGCGGACTGAAGCTTTCTTT
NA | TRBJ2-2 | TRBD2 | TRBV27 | CASSSIMRGGALAGSTNTGELFF | TGTGCCAGCAGTTCCATCATGAGGGGGGGCGCGCTAGCGGGAAGTACGAACACCGGGGAGCTGTTTTTT
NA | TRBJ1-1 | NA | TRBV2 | CASSGTFGTEAFF | TGTGCCAGCTCCGGGACATTTGGCACTGAAGCTTTCTTT
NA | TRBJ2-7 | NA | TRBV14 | CASSQAWTSLSYEQYF | TGTGCCAGCAGCCAAGCCTGGACATCCCTCTCCTACGAGCAGTACTTC
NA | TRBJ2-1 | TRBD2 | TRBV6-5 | CASSRTSGDGEQFF | TGTGCCAGCAGTCGGACTAGCGGGGACGGAGAGCAGTTCTTC
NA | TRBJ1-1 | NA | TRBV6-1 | CASSEVGELNTEAFF | TGTGCCAGCAGTGAAGTGGGGGAACTGAACACTGAAGCTTTCTTT
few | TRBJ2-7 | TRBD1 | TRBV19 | CASSIKQGNYEQYF | TGTGCCAGTAGTATCAAACAGGGGAACTACGAGCAGTACTTC
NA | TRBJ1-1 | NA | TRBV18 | CASSPGGAEAFF | TGTGCCAGCTCACCAGGAGGGGCTGAAGCTTTCTTT
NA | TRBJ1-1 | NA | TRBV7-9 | CASSRKSSARNTEAFF | TGTGCCAGCAGCAGGAAGTCGTCAGCACGGAACACTGAAGCTTTCTTT
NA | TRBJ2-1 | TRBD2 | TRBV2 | CASSYEAGAYNEQFF | TGTGCCAGCAGTTACGAAGCGGGGGCCTACAATGAGCAGTTCTTC
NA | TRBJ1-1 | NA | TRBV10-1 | CASSERRDTEAFF | TGCGCCAGCAGTGAAAGAAGGGACACTGAAGCTTTCTTT
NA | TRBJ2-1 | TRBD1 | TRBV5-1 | CASSLADRVYNEQFF | TGCGCCAGCAGCTTGGCGGACAGGGTTTACAATGAGCAGTTCTTC
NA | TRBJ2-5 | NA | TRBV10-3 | CAISESKAALQETQYF | TGTGCCATCAGTGAGTCAAAGGCGGCCCTCCAAGAGACCCAGTACTTC
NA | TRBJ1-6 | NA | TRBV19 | CASSIGTGEYSPLHF | TGTGCCAGTAGTATAGGGACCGGAGAGTATTCACCCCTCCACTTT
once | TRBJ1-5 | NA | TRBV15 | CATSRDRRVNQPQHF | TGTGCCACCAGCAGAGATCGACGGGTAAATCAGCCCCAGCATTTT
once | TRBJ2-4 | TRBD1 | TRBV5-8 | CASSFDRVEDIQYF | TGTGCCAGCAGCTTTGACAGGGTGGAAGACATTCAGTACTTC
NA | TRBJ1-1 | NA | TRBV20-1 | CSARENTEAFF | TGCAGTGCTAGAGAGAACACTGAAGCTTTCTTT
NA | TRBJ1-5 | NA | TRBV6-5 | CASSYPETNQPQHF | TGTGCCAGCAGTTATCCCGAGACCAATCAGCCCCAGCATTTT
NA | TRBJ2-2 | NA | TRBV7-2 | CASSLARWRENTGELFF | TGTGCCAGCAGCTTAGCTAGGTGGAGGGAGAACACCGGGGAGCTGTTTTTT
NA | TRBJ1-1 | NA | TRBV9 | CASSTSQLGNTEAFF | TGTGCCAGCAGCACCTCCCAGTTGGGGAACACTGAAGCTTTCTTT
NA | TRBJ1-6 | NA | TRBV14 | CASSQPGLSSPLHF | TGTGCCAGCAGCCAACCGGGCCTGAGCTCACCCCTCCACTTT
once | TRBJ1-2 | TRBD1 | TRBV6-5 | CASSLGQGHGYTF | TGTGCCAGCAGTCTCGGACAGGGTCATGGCTACACCTTC
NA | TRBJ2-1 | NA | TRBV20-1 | CSASLEEQFF | TGCAGTGCTAGTTTAGAAGAGCAGTTCTTC
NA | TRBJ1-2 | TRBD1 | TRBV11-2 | CASSKRTGDTGIYGYTF | TGTGCCAGCAGCAAAAGGACAGGGGATACGGGAATCTATGGCTACACCTTC
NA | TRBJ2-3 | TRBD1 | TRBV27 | CASSTTGGLTDTQYF | TGTGCCAGCAGTACGACAGGGGGCCTTACAGATACGCAGTATTTT
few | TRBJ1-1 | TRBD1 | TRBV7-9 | CASSLGEGALGAFF | TGTGCCAGCAGTCTAGGGGAGGGGGCGCTCGGAGCTTTCTTT
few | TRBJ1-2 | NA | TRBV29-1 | CSVRADYGYTF | TGCAGCGTCCGGGCAGACTATGGCTACACCTTC
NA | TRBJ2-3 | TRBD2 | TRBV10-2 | CASSERGGLAADTQYF | TGCGCCAGCAGTGAGAGGGGGGGACTAGCGGCAGATACGCAGTATTTT
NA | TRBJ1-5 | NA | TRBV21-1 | CASSRRTRGGNQPQHF | TGTGCCAGCAGCAGGCGGACTCGGGGTGGCAATCAGCCCCAGCATTTT
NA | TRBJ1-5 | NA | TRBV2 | CASSAVGLNQPQHF | TGTGCCAGCAGTGCAGTCGGCCTCAATCAGCCCCAGCATTTT
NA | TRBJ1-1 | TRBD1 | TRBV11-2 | CASSLVGGAGEAFF | TGTGCCAGCAGCTTAGTAGGGGGCGCCGGTGAAGCTTTCTTT
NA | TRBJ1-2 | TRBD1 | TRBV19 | CASSPRGQGGYGYTF | TGTGCCAGTAGTCCAAGAGGACAGGGGGGCTATGGCTACACCTTC
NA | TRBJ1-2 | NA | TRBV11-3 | CASSLRVSGNGYTF | TGTGCCAGCAGCTTAAGGGTCTCCGGGAATGGCTACACCTTC
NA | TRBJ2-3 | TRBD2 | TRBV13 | CASSLGHSGGGTDTQYF | TGTGCCAGCAGCTTAGGCCACAGCGGGGGCGGCACAGATACGCAGTATTTT